The TCR beta chain under discussion was sequenced for a study of cytomegalovirus exposure and HLA in healthy donors. Study information: Earlier results showed almost 120 million unique TCR beta sequences derived from approximately 180 million T cells. Within an early data release were about 85 million unique TCRs drawn from HLA-typed donors. Study-wide findings and caveats: TCR sequences were mostly rare, though some public TCRs occurred in many donors.

Turning to this clone: The antigen remains unidentified.

Both 60 Vbeta primers and 13 Jbeta primers went into the PCR. Clones were sequenced by immunoSEQ multiplex PCR, and TCRdb holds only the in-frame ones, with some missing. The repertoire has about 180,000 clones, 70% to 80% of them found once; the top ten carry roughly 3.6%. The V gene's germline CDR1 is SGHNT and CDR2 YYREEE (reference sequence). The ends lost 4 bases at V and 4 bases at J; junction bases unmatched: 9. The CDR3 spans 15 residues. The sample taken for sequencing was PBMCs. The source is a woman aged 55-69 years in good health and CMV-seropositive. This chain uses TRBV5-4 with TRBJ2-7; 9 bases are a match to TRBD1. The CDR3 spells CASSPPGQGSYEQYF. The CDR3 coding sequence is TGTGCCAGCAGCCCACCGGGACAGGGCTCATACGAGCAGTACTTC.